This entry lists 17 T cell receptor beta chains sequenced from one sample in a study of response to subunit inactivated influenza vaccine. MiXCR, applied by TCRdb to the RT-PCR reads, yields one record per CDR3 protein. The data hold about 520,000 distinct CDR3 sequences, with about 25% observed a single time. The sample consisted of CD4+ T cells sorted from PBMCs, taken 4 to 6 days after vaccination. All receptors derive from a man aged 45-65 years who received an inactivated influenza vaccine.

In this sample, this clonotype turned up a few times. This CDR3 reads CSARGSSVTEQFF. In nucleotides, the CDR3 is TGCAGTGCTAGAGGGTCTAGCGTCACTGAGCAGTTCTTC. V usage is TRBV20-1 and J usage is TRBJ2-1; TRBD2 is a possible D gene (6 bases). Germline V lookup: CDR1 DFQATT, CDR2 SNEGSKA (reference sequence). This CDR3 spans 13 amino acids. The V and J ends lost 1 base and 9 bases respectively, with 13 bases between them.

The chain has TRBV5-1 and TRBJ2-7, with 10 bases that match TRBD1. J gave up 2 bases and V 2 bases, and 7 bases lay outside the gene matches. CDR1 SGHRS and CDR2 YFSETQ come from the germline V gene. This CDR3 has 16 amino acids. CDR3 bases: TGCGCCAGCAGCTTTGCCCCGGGACAGGGGACCTACGAGCAGTACTTC. As protein: CASSFAPGQGTYEQYF.

This clonotype was observed a handful of times. The chain is built from TRBV4-1 and TRBJ1-2; D possibly corresponds to TRBD1 (6 bases). CDR3 length: 15 residues. Germline V lookup: CDR1 MGHRA, CDR2 YSYEKL. The V gene lost 0 bases and the J gene lost 4 bases, with 12 bases spanning the gap. This CDR3 is CASSQDPGASYGYTF. The CDR3 bases are TGCGCCAGCAGCCAAGATCCAGGGGCCAGCTATGGCTACACCTTC.

The count of this clonotype is one. This sequence joins TRBV20-1 and TRBJ1-1; D is perhaps TRBD1 (5 bases). The V gene's germline CDR1 is DFQATT and CDR2 SNEGSKA (reference sequence). The CDR3 is 15 amino acids. V was shortened by 0 bases and J by 2 bases, with 13 bases between the two germline ends. The CDR3 loop is CSARDGAGSNTEAFF. CDR3 bases: TGCAGTGCTAGAGATGGGGCAGGTTCAAACACTGAAGCTTTCTTT.

This clonotype was recorded a few times. The chain joins TRBV27 to TRBJ2-7; D may be TRBD2 (6 bases). The V gene lost 4 bases and the J gene lost 3 bases, with 13 bases spanning the gap. The CDR3 has 14 residues. CDR1 is MNHEY and CDR2 is SMNVEV in the germline V gene (reference sequence). The CDR3 protein is CASSWGSSGYEQYF. As DNA, the CDR3 is TGTGCCAGCAGTTGGGGGAGTAGCGGCTACGAGCAGTACTTC.

This clonotype came up a few times. The chain employs TRBV6-2 or TRBV6-3 and TRBJ2-1, with TRBD1 identical over 11 bases. The germline gives CDR1 MNHEY, CDR2 SVGEGT. The CDR3 has 17 amino acids. Germline trimming cut 4 bases from V and 7 bases from J; bases unmatched to any gene: 12. The CDR3 protein is CASSFAPAGTGGNEQFF. The DNA of the CDR3 is TGTGCCAGCAGTTTCGCCCCCGCCGGGACAGGGGGGAATGAGCAGTTCTTC.

V usage is TRBV25-1 and J usage is TRBJ2-5; weak D call: TRBD1 (5 bases). V lost 6 bases and J lost 2, with 16 bases in between. The germline gives CDR1 MGHDK, CDR2 SYGVNS. This CDR3 region has 15 residues. CDR3: CASSSGRALQETQYF. CDR3 nucleotides: TGTGCCAGCAGCTCAGGCAGGGCCCTTCAAGAGACCCAGTACTTC.

This chain links TRBV12-5 with TRBJ2-7, with 11 bases that match TRBD2. Germline V gene data show CDR1 as LGHNT and CDR2 as FRNRAP. The trim removed 5 bases at V and 0 bases at J, leaving 15 bases unmatched. The CDR3 runs to 19 residues. The CDR3 DNA follows: TGTGCTAGTGGTGGCCAGGGGCGACTAGCGGGGAAGAGCTCCTACGAGCAGTACTTC. Protein product: CASGGQGRLAGKSSYEQYF.

The gene calls are TRBV28 and TRBJ2-3, with D possibly being TRBD1 (6 bases). Germline V lookup: CDR1 MDHEN, CDR2 SYDVKM. This CDR3 has 14 residues. The V and J ends lost 5 bases and 11 bases respectively, with 20 bases between them. Here the CDR3 DNA reads TGTGCCAGCAGTGCACCCCCGCAGGGGTATTGGCAGTATTTT. Translated, it gives CASSAPPQGYWQYF. The full variable domain, with the rest looked up from reference TRBV28 and TRBJ2-3, is DVKVTQSSRYLVKRTGEKVFLECVQDMDHENMFWYRQDPGLGLRLIYFSYDVKMKEKGDIPEGYSVSREKKERFSLILESASTNQTSMYLCASSAPPQGYWQYFGPGTRLTVL.

This clonotype was recorded many times. The chain is built from TRBV6-5 and TRBJ1-6, with 7 bases that match TRBD1. V lost 4 bases to trimming and J lost 7 bases; unmatched junction nucleotides: 10. This CDR3 comprises 16 residues. Per the germline V gene, CDR1 is MNHEY and CDR2 is SVGAGI. The CDR3 reads CASSSLKAGGNSPLHF. The CDR3 DNA is TGTGCCAGCAGTTCCCTAAAGGCAGGGGGAAATTCACCCCTCCACTTT.

CDR3 sequence (DNA): TGTGCCAGCAGCATGGGGGCTGTCACAGATACGCAGTATTTT. Its protein product is CASSMGAVTDTQYF. The chain carries TRBV6-1 and TRBJ2-3, with D possibly TRBD1 on 6 matching bases. This CDR3 is built from 14 residues. Between the trimmed V and J ends, which lost 6 bases and 2 bases, there was a span of 12 bases. CDR1 and CDR2 from the germline V gene are MNHNS and SASEGT.

In its sample, this clonotype was seen once. The rearrangement joins TRBV28 to TRBJ2-3; 12 positions agree with TRBD2. There are 16 residues in the CDR3. CDR1 is MDHEN, CDR2 SYDVKM, per germline. Trimming removed 5 bases from V and 4 bases from J; junction bases left unmatched: 7. CDR3 sequence reads: CASSDPSGRAADTQYF. Here the CDR3 DNA reads TGTGCCAGCAGTGACCCTAGCGGGAGGGCCGCAGATACGCAGTATTTT.

The chain has TRBV5-1 and TRBJ2-2; D is unclear. The ends were cut back, 2 bases at V and 5 bases at J, with 13 bases in the middle. The V gene's germline CDR1 is SGHRS and CDR2 YFSETQ. The CDR3 is 15 residues long. In DNA form, the CDR3 reads TGCGCCAGCAGCTTTGGGCAGCTTAGTACCGGGGAGCTGTTTTTT. Protein sequence: CASSFGQLSTGELFF.

This chain links TRBV5-1 with TRBJ1-2; tentatively, D is TRBD1 (5 bases). Germline V gene sequence: CDR1 SGHRS, CDR2 YFSETQ. The V end was cut by 5 bases, the J end by 1 base, with 9 bases between. The CDR3 runs 13 residues. Written as DNA, the CDR3 is TGCGCCAGCAGTAAGGGGCTTAACTATGGCTACACCTTC. Translated, it gives CASSKGLNYGYTF.

This clonotype showed up just a few times. The junction departs from the called germline gene at one end, perhaps through a read error. The chain is built from TRBV20-1 and TRBJ2-5, with D tentatively TRBD2 (6 bases). The CDR3 loop spans 16 amino acids. CDR1 and CDR2 from the germline V gene are DFQATT and SNEGSKA (reference sequence). This CDR3 reads CSARERRTPRGETQYF. In DNA, the CDR3 is TGCAGTGCAAGAGAAAGACGGACACCACGGGGGGAGACCCAGTACTTC.

This clonotype was observed a handful of times. For the CDR3, the DNA is TGTGCCAGCAGCTGGGCTGTGACTGGGGCCAACGTCCTGACTTTC. Its translation is CASSWAVTGANVLTF. The chain employs TRBV5-5 and TRBJ2-6; D is uncertain. V was trimmed by 3 bases and J by 2 bases, leaving 9 bases between them. The CDR3 runs 15 residues. The germline gives CDR1 SGHKS, CDR2 YYEKEE (reference sequence).

This clonotype was counted at least ten times. This sequence joins TRBV12-3 or TRBV12-4 and TRBJ2-5; D may be TRBD1 or TRBD2 (5 bases each). The CDR3 covers 15 residues. V lost 4 bases and J 7 bases, leaving 19 bases between the germline ends. The CDR3 loop reads CASSYSGTSGSTQYF. The DNA for the CDR3 is TGTGCCAGCAGTTATTCCGGGACGAGTGGCTCGACCCAGTACTTC.